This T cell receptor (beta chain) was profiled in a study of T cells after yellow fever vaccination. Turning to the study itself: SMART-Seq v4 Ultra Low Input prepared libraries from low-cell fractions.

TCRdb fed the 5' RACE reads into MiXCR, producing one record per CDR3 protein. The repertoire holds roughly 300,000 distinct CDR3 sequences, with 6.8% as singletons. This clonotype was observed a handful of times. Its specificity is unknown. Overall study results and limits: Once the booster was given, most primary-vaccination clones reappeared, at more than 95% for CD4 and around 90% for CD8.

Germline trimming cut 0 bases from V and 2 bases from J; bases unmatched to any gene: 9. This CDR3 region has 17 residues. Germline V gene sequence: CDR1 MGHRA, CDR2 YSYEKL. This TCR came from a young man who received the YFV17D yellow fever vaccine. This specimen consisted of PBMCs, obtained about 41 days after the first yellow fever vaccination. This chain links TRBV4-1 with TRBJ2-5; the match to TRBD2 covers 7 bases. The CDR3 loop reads CASSQDGAGGGQETQYF. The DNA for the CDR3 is TGCGCCAGCAGCCAAGATGGGGCCGGGGGAGGGCAAGAGACCCAGTACTTC.